A single sample gave rise to the 20 T cell receptor beta chains below, sequenced in a study of cytomegalovirus exposure and HLA in healthy donors. Profiling relied on immunoSEQ multiplex PCR, and the TCRdb table lists in-frame clones only, not all of them. Counted here are more than 150,000 clones, 80% to 85% occurring once; the ten biggest clones make up approximately 3%. Material: PBMCs. These receptor sequences come from a woman aged 18-30 years in good health and CMV-seropositive.

This clone has more than one count but fewer than ten. The J gene is TRBJ1-6, the V gene TRBV9; D call uncertain. The CDR3 runs to 14 residues. Trimming shortened V by 1 base and J by 5 bases, and 7 bases separated the two germline ends. The germline CDR1 and CDR2 sequences are SGDLS and YYNGEE. The CDR3 loop reads CASSVRQDNSPLHF. As DNA, the CDR3 is TGTGCCAGCAGCGTACGACAAGATAATTCACCCCTCCACTTT.

This clone was counted between two and nine times. The rearrangement uses TRBV19 and TRBJ1-5, with D possibly being TRBD1 (6 bases). Germline CDR1 is LNHDA and CDR2 is SQIVND (reference sequence). The CDR3 loop spans 16 amino acids. Trimming took 8 bases from V and 6 from J, leaving 23 bases between them. CDR3 coding DNA: TGTGCCAGTCGCGCTCAACTTCAGGGGATGACTCAGCCCCAGCATTTT. Translated: CASRAQLQGMTQPQHF.

The chain combines TRBV5-4 with TRBJ2-3, with TRBD1 matching 9 bases. Germline V gene lookup returns CDR1 SGHNT and CDR2 YYREEE (reference sequence). V lost 4 bases to trimming and J lost 5 bases; unmatched junction nucleotides: 8. The CDR3 consists of 15 residues. The CDR3 DNA sequence: TGTGCCAGCAGCCCCTCGGGACAGGGTGGAGATACGCAGTATTTT. Translating it yields CASSPSGQGGDTQYF.

A few counts support this clone. This rearrangement joins TRBV7-2 to TRBJ2-7, with TRBD1 matching over 7 bases. The germline V gene has CDR1 SGHTA and CDR2 FQGNSA. V lost 5 bases to trimming and J lost 0 bases; unmatched junction nucleotides: 10. The CDR3 contains 16 residues. CDR3: CASSEPGGGSSYEQYF. For the CDR3, the DNA is TGTGCCAGCAGCGAACCAGGGGGTGGGAGCTCCTACGAGCAGTACTTC.

The genes are TRBV15 and TRBJ2-1, with D unclear. The germline V and J ends were trimmed by 0 bases and 2 bases, with 11 bases remaining between them. Germline CDR1 and CDR2: LNHNV and YYDKDF (reference sequence). The CDR3 contains 16 residues. The CDR3 nucleotides are TGTGCCACCAGCAGAGATGACTCACAAGCCTACAATGAGCAGTTCTTC. Encoded protein: CATSRDDSQAYNEQFF.

The J gene is TRBJ2-7, the V gene TRBV4-1; 7 bases line up with TRBD2. CDR1 and CDR2 (germline): MGHRA, YSYEKL. The CDR3 loop spans 16 amino acids. Trimming took 3 bases from V and 5 from J; bases not matched to a gene: 13. The CDR3 bases are TGCGCCAGCAGCCAGGATCCCCTGGACGCGGGGGACGAGCAGTACTTC. Amino acids: CASSQDPLDAGDEQYF.

A remark on this clone: Mismatch with germline at one junction end may stem from a read error. The chain recombines TRBV7-9 with TRBJ1-5; D unresolved. From germline, CDR1 is SEHNR and CDR2 FQNEAQ (reference sequence). This CDR3 comprises 11 residues. CDR3 in DNA: TGTGCCAGCAGCTTAGGGCAGATCTGGTATTTT. Residues: CASSLGQIWYF.

The chain combines TRBV2 with TRBJ1-2; unclear D gene. The germline CDR1 and CDR2 sequences are SNHLY and FYNNEI. The length of the CDR3 is 14 residues. Trimming pared 0 bases from V and 8 bases from J, leaving 13 bases between. CDR3 sequence reads: CASSEAPTAWGYTF. In nucleotides, the CDR3 is TGTGCCAGCAGTGAAGCCCCGACTGCTTGGGGCTACACCTTC.

The chain combines TRBV7-2 with TRBJ2-2; 10 bases agree with TRBD2. The germline V gene encodes CDR1 SGHTA and CDR2 FQGNSA. With 4 bases clipped from V and 5 bases from J, the junction kept 7 bases outside the gene matches. This CDR3 comprises 16 residues. The chain's CDR3 is CASSSKRGGITGELFF. CDR3 nucleotide sequence: TGTGCCAGCAGCTCCAAGCGGGGGGGGATTACCGGGGAGCTGTTTTTT.

V and J are TRBV7-9 and TRBJ1-1; D may be TRBD1 (5 bases). The CDR3 has 12 amino acids. V lost 5 bases to trimming and J lost 6 bases, with 10 bases between them. Germline CDR1 SEHNR, CDR2 FQNEAQ (reference sequence). The CDR3 spells CASSPRTPEAFF. CDR3 bases: TGTGCCAGCAGCCCCCGGACACCTGAAGCTTTCTTT.

This chain uses TRBV6-6 with TRBJ1-5, with D possibly TRBD1 on 5 matching bases. The CDR3 has 14 residues. Trimming took 5 bases from V and 0 from J, leaving 8 bases between them. Germline CDR1 reads MNHNY; CDR2 reads SVGAGI (reference sequence). The chain's CDR3 is CASSHQGSNQPQHF. In DNA form, the CDR3 reads TGTGCCAGCAGTCATCAGGGTAGCAATCAGCCCCAGCATTTT.

This sequence joins TRBV18 and TRBJ2-1; tentatively, D is TRBD1 (7 bases). Germline CDR1 and CDR2: KGHSH and LQKENI. V lost 2 bases and J lost 4, with 12 bases in between. CDR3 length: 15 amino acids. DNA of the CDR3: TGTGCCAGCTCACCAGGCGGGACAGATTACAATGAGCAGTTCTTC. The encoded protein is CASSPGGTDYNEQFF.

The J gene is TRBJ2-1, the V gene TRBV7-6, with 8 bases that match TRBD2. The CDR3 has 14 amino acids. V lost 4 bases and J lost 10; bases outside the gene matches: 9. Germline V gene lookup returns CDR1 SGHVS and CDR2 FNYEAQ. Here the CDR3 reads CASSSGAGGYEQFF. CDR3 sequence (DNA): TGTGCCAGCAGCTCCGGGGCGGGGGGCTACGAGCAGTTCTTC.

This sequence joins TRBV19 and TRBJ2-7, with 9 bases identical to TRBD1. V was clipped by 2 bases and J by 3 bases; unmatched bases: 5. Looked up from germline, CDR1 is LNHDA and CDR2 is SQIVND (reference sequence). The CDR3 runs 15 residues. The CDR3 nucleotides read TGTGCCAGTAGTATACGCCGGGACAGGGTCTACGAGCAGTACTTC. This gives the protein CASSIRRDRVYEQYF.

This rearrangement joins TRBV9 to TRBJ1-3, with 8 bases matching TRBD1. Germline CDR1 and CDR2: SGDLS and YYNGEE. Trimming cost V 3 bases and J 7 bases; bases outside gene matches: 9. The CDR3 extends over 15 amino acids. CDR3 nucleotide sequence: TGTGCCAGCAGCGAATTTACAGGGGGTCTGAACACCATATATTTT. This gives the protein CASSEFTGGLNTIYF.

The V and J genes are TRBV13 and TRBJ1-1; 10 nucleotides line up with TRBD1. V dropped 5 bases and J dropped 5; count of bases not matched to a gene: 5. Germline loops: CDR1 PRHDT, CDR2 FYEKMQ (reference sequence). The CDR3 loop spans 14 amino acids. The CDR3 protein is CASSQDRGRTEAFF. The CDR3, as DNA: TGTGCCAGCAGCCAAGACAGGGGGCGAACTGAAGCTTTCTTT.

The chain joins TRBV9 to TRBJ2-3, with a possible D match to TRBD2 (6 bases). The germline CDR1 and CDR2 sequences are SGDLS and YYNGEE. With 0 bases removed from V and 5 bases from J, the gap between germline ends came to 16 bases. This CDR3 is built from 16 residues. In nucleotides, the CDR3 is TGTGCCAGCAGCGTAGGGGGAAGACTAGTTGGAGATACGCAGTATTTT. This codes for CASSVGGRLVGDTQYF.

This rearrangement joins TRBV7-9 to TRBJ1-1; TRBD1 matches 11 bases. This CDR3 comprises 16 residues. The germline V gene has CDR1 SEHNR and CDR2 FQNEAQ (reference sequence). The V segment lost 7 bases and the J segment 4 bases; nucleotides outside the gene matches: 11. The chain's CDR3 is CASTLVSGTGGTEAFF. The CDR3 DNA is TGTGCCAGCACCCTTGTGTCCGGGACAGGGGGCACTGAAGCTTTCTTT.

V gene TRBV2 combines with J gene TRBJ2-2; 7 bases agree with TRBD2. CDR1 and CDR2 from the germline V gene are SNHLY and FYNNEI. The CDR3 runs to 15 residues. After removal of 4 bases from V and 6 bases from J, the junction contained 8 bases not matched to a gene. The CDR3 DNA follows: TGTGCCAGCAGTGTTAACGGGGGGAGGGCCGGGGAGCTGTTTTTT. It encodes CASSVNGGRAGELFF. Full variable domain (rest looked up from reference TRBV2 and TRBJ2-2): EPEVTQTPSHQVTQMGQEVILRCVPISNHLYFYWYRQILGQKVEFLVSFYNNEISEKSEIFDDQFSVERPDGSNFTLKIRSTKLEDSAMYFCASSVNGGRAGELFFGEGSRLTVL.

The J gene is TRBJ2-7, the V gene TRBV4-1; possible D gene TRBD2, 6 bases. Per the germline V gene, CDR1 is MGHRA and CDR2 is YSYEKL. Trimming took off 5 bases at V and 1 base at J, with 15 bases between the two ends. The CDR3 has 15 residues. The DNA of the CDR3 is TGCGCCAGCAGCGAGAGGGCGGGGACTTCCTACGAGCAGTACTTC. Amino acids: CASSERAGTSYEQYF.